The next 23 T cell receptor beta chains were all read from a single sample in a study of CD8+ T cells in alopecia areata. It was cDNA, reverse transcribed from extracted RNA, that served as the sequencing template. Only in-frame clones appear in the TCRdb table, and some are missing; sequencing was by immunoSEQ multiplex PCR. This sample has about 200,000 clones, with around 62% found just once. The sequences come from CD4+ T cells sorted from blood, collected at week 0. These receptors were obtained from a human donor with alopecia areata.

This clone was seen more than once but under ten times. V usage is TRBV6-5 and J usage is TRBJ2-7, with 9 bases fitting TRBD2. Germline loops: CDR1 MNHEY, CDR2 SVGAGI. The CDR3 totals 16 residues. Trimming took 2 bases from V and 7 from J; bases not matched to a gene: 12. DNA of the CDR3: TGTGCCAGCAGTTACACTCCCGGGCGGGGGGGCCGGGAGCAGTACTTC. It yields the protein CASSYTPGRGGREQYF.

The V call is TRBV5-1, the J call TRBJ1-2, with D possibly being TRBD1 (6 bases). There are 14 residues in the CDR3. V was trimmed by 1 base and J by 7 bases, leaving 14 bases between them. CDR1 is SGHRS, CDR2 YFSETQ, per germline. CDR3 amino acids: CASSLFRGAGGYTF. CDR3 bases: TGCGCCAGCAGCTTGTTCCGGGGGGCAGGTGGCTACACCTTC.

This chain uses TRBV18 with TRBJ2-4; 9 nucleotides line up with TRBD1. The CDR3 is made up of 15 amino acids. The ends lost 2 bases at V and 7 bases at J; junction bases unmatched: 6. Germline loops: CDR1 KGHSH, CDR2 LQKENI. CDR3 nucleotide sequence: TGTGCCAGCTCACCATATCCGGGACAGGGTAACATTCAGTACTTC. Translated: CASSPYPGQGNIQYF.

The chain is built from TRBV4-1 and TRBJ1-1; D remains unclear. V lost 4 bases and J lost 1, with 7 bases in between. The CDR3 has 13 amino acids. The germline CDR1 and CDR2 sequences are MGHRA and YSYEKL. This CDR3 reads CASSPAWNTEAFF. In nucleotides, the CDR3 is TGCGCCAGCAGCCCCGCGTGGAACACTGAAGCTTTCTTT.

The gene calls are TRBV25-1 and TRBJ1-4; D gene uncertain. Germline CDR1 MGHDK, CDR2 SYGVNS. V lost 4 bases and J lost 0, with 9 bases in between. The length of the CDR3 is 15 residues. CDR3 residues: CASSGLTATNEKLFF. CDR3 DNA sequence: TGTGCCAGCAGTGGACTGACTGCAACTAATGAAAAACTGTTTTTT.

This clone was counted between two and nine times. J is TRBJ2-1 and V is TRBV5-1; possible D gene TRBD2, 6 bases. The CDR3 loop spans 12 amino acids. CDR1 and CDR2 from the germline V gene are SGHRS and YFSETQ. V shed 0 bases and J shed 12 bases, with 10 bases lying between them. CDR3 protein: CASSLDGEAQFF. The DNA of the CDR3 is TGCGCCAGCAGCTTGGACGGGGAGGCGCAGTTCTTC.

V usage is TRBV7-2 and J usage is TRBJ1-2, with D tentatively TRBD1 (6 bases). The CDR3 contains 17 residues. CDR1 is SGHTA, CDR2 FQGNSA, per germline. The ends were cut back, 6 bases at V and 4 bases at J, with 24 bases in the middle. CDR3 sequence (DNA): TGTGCCAGCAGTCCCCAAGTAGGCGCAGGGGTGGGCTATGGCTACACCTTC. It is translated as CASSPQVGAGVGYGYTF.

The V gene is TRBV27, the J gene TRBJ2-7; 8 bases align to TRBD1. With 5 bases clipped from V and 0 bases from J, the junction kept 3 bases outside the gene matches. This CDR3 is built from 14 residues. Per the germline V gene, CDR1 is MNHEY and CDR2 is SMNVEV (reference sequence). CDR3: CASSRTGLSYEQYF. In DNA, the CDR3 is TGTGCCAGCAGTCGGACAGGGCTCTCCTACGAGCAGTACTTC.

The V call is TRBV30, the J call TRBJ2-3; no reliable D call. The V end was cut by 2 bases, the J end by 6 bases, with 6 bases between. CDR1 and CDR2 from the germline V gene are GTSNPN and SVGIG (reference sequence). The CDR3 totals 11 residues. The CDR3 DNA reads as TGTGCCTGGAGTATTGCGGATACGCAGTATTTT. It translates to CAWSIADTQYF.

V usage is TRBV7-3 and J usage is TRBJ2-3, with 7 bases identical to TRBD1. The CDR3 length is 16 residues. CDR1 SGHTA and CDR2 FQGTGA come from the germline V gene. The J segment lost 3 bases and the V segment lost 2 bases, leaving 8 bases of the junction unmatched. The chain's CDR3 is CASSLPRTGSTDTQYF. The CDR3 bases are TGTGCCAGCAGCTTACCGAGGACAGGTAGTACAGATACGCAGTATTTT.

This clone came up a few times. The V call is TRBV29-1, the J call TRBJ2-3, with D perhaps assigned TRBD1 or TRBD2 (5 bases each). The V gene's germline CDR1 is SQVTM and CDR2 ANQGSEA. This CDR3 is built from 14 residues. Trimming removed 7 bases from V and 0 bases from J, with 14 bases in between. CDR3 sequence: CSAGRRLSTDTQYF. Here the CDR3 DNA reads TGCAGCGCGGGGCGCCGGTTAAGCACAGATACGCAGTATTTT.

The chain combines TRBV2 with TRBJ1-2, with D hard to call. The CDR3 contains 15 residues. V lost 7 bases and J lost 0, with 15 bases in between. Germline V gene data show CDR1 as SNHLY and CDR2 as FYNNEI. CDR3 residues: CASIPDGGPNYGYTF. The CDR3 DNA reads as TGTGCCAGCATCCCGGACGGTGGCCCTAACTATGGCTACACCTTC.

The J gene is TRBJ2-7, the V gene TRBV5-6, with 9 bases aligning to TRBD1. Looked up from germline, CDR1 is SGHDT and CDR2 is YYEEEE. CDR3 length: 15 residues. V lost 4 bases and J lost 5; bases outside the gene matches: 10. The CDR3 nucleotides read TGTGCCAGCAGCAAAAAGGACAGGGGTCACCACGAGCAGTACTTC. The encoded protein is CASSKKDRGHHEQYF.

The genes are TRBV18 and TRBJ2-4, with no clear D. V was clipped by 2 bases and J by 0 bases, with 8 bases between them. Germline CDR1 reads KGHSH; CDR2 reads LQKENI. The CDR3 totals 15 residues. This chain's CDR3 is CASSPTLQAKNIQYF. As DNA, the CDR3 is TGTGCCAGCTCACCAACACTCCAAGCCAAAAACATTCAGTACTTC.

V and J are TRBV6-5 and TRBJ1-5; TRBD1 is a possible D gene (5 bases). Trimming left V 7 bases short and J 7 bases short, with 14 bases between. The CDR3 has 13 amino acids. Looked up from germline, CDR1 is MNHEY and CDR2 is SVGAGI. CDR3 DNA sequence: TGTGCCAGCACTACAGGTTGGGGACAGCCCCAGCATTTT. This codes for CASTTGWGQPQHF.

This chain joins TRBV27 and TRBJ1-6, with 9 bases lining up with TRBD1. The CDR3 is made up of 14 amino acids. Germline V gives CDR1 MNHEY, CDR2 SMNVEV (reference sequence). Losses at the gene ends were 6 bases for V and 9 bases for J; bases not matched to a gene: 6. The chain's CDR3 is CASRSRTGASPLHF. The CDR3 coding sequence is TGTGCCAGCAGATCTAGGACAGGGGCTTCACCCCTCCACTTT.

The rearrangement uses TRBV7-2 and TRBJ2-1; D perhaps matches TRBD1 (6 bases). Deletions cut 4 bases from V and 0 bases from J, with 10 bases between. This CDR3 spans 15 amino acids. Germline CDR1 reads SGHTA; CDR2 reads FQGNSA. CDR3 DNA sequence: TGTGCCAGCAGCTCCAAGACAGGCTCCTACAATGAGCAGTTCTTC. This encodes CASSSKTGSYNEQFF.

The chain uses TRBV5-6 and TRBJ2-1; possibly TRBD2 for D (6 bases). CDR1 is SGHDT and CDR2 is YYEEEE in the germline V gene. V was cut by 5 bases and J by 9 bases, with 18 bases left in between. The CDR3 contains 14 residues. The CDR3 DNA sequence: TGTGCCAGCAGTATGCAGGGTATCGGGGGTGAGCAGTTCTTC. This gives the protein CASSMQGIGGEQFF. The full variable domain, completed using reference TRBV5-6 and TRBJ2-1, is DAGVTQSPTHLIKTRGQQVTLRCSPKSGHDTVSWYQQALGQGPQFIFQYYEEEERQRGNFPDRFSGHQFPNYSSELNVNALLLGDSALYLCASSMQGIGGEQFFGPGTRLTVL.

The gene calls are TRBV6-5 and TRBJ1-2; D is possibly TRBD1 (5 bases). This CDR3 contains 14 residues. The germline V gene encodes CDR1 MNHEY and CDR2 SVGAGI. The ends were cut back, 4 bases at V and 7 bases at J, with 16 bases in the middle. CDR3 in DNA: TGTGCCAGCAGTTCCGGGGCTAAAGCAGGTGGCTACACCTTC. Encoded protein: CASSSGAKAGGYTF.

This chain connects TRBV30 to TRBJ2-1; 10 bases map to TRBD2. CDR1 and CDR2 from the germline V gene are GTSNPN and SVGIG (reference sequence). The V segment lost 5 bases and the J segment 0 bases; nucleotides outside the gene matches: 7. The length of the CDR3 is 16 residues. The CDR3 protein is CAWGGTSADSYNEQFF. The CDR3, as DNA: TGTGCCTGGGGCGGGACTAGCGCCGACTCCTACAATGAGCAGTTCTTC. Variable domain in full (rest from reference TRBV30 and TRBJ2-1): SQTIHQWPATLVQPVGSPLSLECTVEGTSNPNLYWYRQAAGRGLQLLFYSVGIGQISSEVPQNLSASRPQDRQFILSSKKLLLSDSGFYLCAWGGTSADSYNEQFFGPGTRLTVL.

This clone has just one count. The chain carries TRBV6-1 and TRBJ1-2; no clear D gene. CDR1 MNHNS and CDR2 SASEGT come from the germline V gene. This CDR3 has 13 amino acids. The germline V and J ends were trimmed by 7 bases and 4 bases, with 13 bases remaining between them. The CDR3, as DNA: TGTGCCAGCACCATGACCAAAGGCTATGGCTACACCTTC. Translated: CASTMTKGYGYTF.

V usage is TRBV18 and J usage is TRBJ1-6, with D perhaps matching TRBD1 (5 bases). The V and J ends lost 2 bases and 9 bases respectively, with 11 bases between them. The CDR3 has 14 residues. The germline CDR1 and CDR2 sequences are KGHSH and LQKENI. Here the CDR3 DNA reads TGTGCCAGCTCACCAGGGGGTGATCGTTCACCCCTCCACTTT. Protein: CASSPGGDRSPLHF.

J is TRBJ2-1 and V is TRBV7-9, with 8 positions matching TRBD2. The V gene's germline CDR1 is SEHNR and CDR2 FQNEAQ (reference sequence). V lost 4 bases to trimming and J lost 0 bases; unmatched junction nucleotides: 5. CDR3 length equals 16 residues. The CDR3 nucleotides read TGTGCCAGCAGCTACTTCACTAGCGGCTCCTACAATGAGCAGTTCTTC. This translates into CASSYFTSGSYNEQFF.